This T cell receptor beta chain was sequenced for a study of blood T cells in healthy people across ages. The CDR3 length is 12 residues. V lost 2 bases and J 13 bases, leaving 13 bases between the germline ends. Germline V gene lookup returns CDR1 SGHNT and CDR2 YYREEE (reference sequence). Total RNA amounts of at least 6 micrograms were extracted per sample. The use of a sample-barcoded 5' primer and a J-beta primer mix characterized a second PCR of roughly 6 to 11 cycles. One entry per CDR3 protein results from TCRdb running MiXCR on the 5' RACE reads. This sample has about 1.8 million distinct CDR3 sequences, with around half found just once. Of note for this clonotype: Antigen specificity is unknown.

Overall study results and limits: Older individuals had lower TCR beta diversity per million T cells (the decline was roughly linear).

This receptor was taken from a middle-aged woman in good health. The rearrangement uses TRBV5-4 and TRBJ2-1; no reliable D call. Sequenced material: blood. The CDR3 loop reads CASSFDRETQFF. The CDR3, as DNA: TGTGCCAGCAGCTTTGATCGAGAGACCCAGTTCTTC.